Shown below are 9 T cell receptor beta chains from a single sample sequenced in a study of T cells in localized non-small cell lung cancer. Only in-frame clones appear in the TCRdb table, and some are missing; sequencing was by immunoSEQ multiplex PCR. The profile shows under 150,000 clones, around 90% of them singletons. Material: peripheral blood, obtained before any cancer treatment. All receptors come from a female donor of 60 years or more with stage I lung adenocarcinoma.

CDR3 sequence (DNA): TGTGCCAGCAGCCAACCCGACACCTCCTACGAGCAGTACTTC. This gives the protein CASSQPDTSYEQYF. J is TRBJ2-7 and V is TRBV28; D is ambiguous. The length of the CDR3 is 14 residues. The germline gives CDR1 MDHEN, CDR2 SYDVKM. V lost 6 bases and J lost 0, with 12 bases in between.

The rearrangement uses TRBV6-5 and TRBJ1-3, with a weak D call TRBD1 (5 bases). The germline V and J ends were trimmed by 6 bases and 4 bases, with 13 bases remaining between them. Per the germline V gene, CDR1 is MNHEY and CDR2 is SVGAGI. The CDR3 spans 14 residues. In nucleotides, the CDR3 is TGTGCCAGCAGCCGAGGGCAGGGAGGAAACACCATATATTTT. As protein: CASSRGQGGNTIYF.

The V and J genes are TRBV6-5 and TRBJ2-2, with 12 bases fitting TRBD2. V gave up 1 base and J gave up 7 bases; unmatched junction bases: 1. The CDR3 covers 15 residues. Germline CDR1 is MNHEY and CDR2 is SVGAGI. CDR3 amino acids: CASSYWTSGDGELFF. CDR3 bases: TGTGCCAGCAGTTACTGGACTAGCGGGGACGGGGAGCTGTTTTTT.

The V gene is TRBV6-6, the J gene TRBJ2-1; no definite D call. CDR3 size: 14 residues. CDR1 is MNHNY and CDR2 is SVGAGI in the germline V gene (reference sequence). The ends were cut back, 6 bases at V and 8 bases at J, with 17 bases in the middle. Here the CDR3 DNA reads TGTGCCAGCAGCCTACTCGGAACTACATATGAGCAGTTCTTC. It is translated as CASSLLGTTYEQFF.

This chain uses TRBV19 with TRBJ2-1, with 8 bases aligning to TRBD2. Germline assignment: CDR1 LNHDA and CDR2 SQIVND (reference sequence). CDR3 length: 13 residues. The junction had 5 bases not matched to a gene; V was cut back by 5 bases and J by 8 bases. CDR3 sequence (DNA): TGTGCCAGTAGTCCAAGACTAGCGCATGAGCAGTTCTTC. Protein: CASSPRLAHEQFF. The full variable domain, completed using reference TRBV19 and TRBJ2-1, is DGGITQSPKYLFRKEGQNVTLSCEQNLNHDAMYWYRQDPGQGLRLIYYSQIVNDFQKGDIAEGYSVSREKKESFPLTVTSAQKNPTAFYLCASSPRLAHEQFFGPGTRLTVL.

This chain uses TRBV9 with TRBJ1-1; D unresolved. The V end was cut by 3 bases, the J end by 0 bases, with 6 bases between. The CDR3 loop spans 13 amino acids. CDR1 and CDR2 (germline): SGDLS, YYNGEE. In DNA form, the CDR3 reads TGTGCCAGCAGCGGGGGTTTGAACACTGAAGCTTTCTTT. This gives the protein CASSGGLNTEAFF.

The gene calls are TRBV28 and TRBJ2-2; TRBD2 might be the D (5 bases). Trimming pared 2 bases from V and 0 bases from J, leaving 7 bases between. Germline assignment: CDR1 MDHEN and CDR2 SYDVKM. The CDR3 runs to 15 residues. This CDR3 is CASSLGRANTGELFF. In nucleotides, the CDR3 is TGTGCCAGCAGTTTAGGGCGGGCGAACACCGGGGAGCTGTTTTTT.

The chain recombines TRBV6-5 with TRBJ2-5, with D hard to call. V gave up 0 bases and J gave up 1 base, with 12 bases separating them. Germline CDR1 MNHEY, CDR2 SVGAGI. CDR3 length: 16 amino acids. DNA of the CDR3: TGTGCCAGCAGTTACTCGAGCCCAAGGCCCCAAGAGACCCAGTACTTC. This sequence encodes CASSYSSPRPQETQYF.

The gene calls are TRBV6-5 and TRBJ2-3, with D hard to call. V was trimmed by 1 base and J by 0 bases, leaving 11 bases between them. In germline, CDR1 is MNHEY, CDR2 SVGAGI. The length of the CDR3 is 16 residues. The CDR3 is CASSYLGADSTDTQYF. As DNA, the CDR3 is TGTGCCAGCAGTTACTTAGGTGCGGACAGCACAGATACGCAGTATTTT.